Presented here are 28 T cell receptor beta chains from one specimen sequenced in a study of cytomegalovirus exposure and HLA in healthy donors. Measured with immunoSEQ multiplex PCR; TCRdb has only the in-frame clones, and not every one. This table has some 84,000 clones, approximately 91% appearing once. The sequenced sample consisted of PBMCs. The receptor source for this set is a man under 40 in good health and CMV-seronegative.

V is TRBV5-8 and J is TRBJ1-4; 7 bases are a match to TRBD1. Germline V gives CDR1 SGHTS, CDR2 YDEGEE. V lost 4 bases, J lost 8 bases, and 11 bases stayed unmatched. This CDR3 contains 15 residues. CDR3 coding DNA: TGTGCCAGCAGCCCGTCGACAGGGCGCGTGGAAAAACTGTTTTTT. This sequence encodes CASSPSTGRVEKLFF.

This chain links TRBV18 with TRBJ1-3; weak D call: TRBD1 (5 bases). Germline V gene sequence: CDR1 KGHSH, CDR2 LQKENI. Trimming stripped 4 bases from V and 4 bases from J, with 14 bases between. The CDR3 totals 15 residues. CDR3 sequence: CASSQLRGSGNTIYF. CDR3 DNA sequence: TGTGCCAGCTCACAACTGCGGGGGTCGGGAAACACCATATATTTT.

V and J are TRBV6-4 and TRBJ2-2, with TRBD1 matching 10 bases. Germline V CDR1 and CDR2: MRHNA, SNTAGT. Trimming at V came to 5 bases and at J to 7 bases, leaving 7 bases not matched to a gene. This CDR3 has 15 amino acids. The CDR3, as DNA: TGTGCCAGCAGTAAGACAGGGGGCGCGGACGGGGAGCTGTTTTTT. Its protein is CASSKTGGADGELFF.

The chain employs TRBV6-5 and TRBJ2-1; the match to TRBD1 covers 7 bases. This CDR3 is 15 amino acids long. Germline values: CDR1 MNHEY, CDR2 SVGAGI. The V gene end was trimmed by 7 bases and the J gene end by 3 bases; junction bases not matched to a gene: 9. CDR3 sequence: CASTETGQLYNEQFF. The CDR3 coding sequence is TGTGCCAGCACCGAGACGGGACAGCTCTACAATGAGCAGTTCTTC.

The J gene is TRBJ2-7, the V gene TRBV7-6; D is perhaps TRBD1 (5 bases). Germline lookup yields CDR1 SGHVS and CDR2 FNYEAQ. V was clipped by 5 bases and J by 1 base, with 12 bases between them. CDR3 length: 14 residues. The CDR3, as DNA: TGTGCCAGCAGCCGCAGGGATGGGTCCTACGAGCAGTACTTC. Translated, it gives CASSRRDGSYEQYF.

CDR3 nucleotide sequence: TGTGCCAGCAGCGTAGGAATAGCGGGAAGCACAGATACGCAGTATTTT. It translates to CASSVGIAGSTDTQYF. The chain recombines TRBV9 with TRBJ2-3; 8 bases fit TRBD2. The V and J ends lost 0 bases and 0 bases, in that order; junction bases with no gene match: 3. CDR3 length equals 16 residues. The germline gives CDR1 SGDLS, CDR2 YYNGEE.

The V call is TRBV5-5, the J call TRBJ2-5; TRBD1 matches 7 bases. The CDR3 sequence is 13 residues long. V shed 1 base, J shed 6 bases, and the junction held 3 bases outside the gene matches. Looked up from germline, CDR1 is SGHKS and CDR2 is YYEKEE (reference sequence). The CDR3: CASSLTTGQTQYF. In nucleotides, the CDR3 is TGTGCCAGCAGCTTGACGACAGGGCAGACCCAGTACTTC.

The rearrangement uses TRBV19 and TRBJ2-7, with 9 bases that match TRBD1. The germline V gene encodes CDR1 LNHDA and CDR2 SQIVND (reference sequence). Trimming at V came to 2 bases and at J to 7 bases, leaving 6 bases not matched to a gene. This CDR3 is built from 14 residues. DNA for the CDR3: TGTGCCAGTAGTATATCGGGACAGGGTGGGGAGCAGTACTTC. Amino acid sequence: CASSISGQGGEQYF.

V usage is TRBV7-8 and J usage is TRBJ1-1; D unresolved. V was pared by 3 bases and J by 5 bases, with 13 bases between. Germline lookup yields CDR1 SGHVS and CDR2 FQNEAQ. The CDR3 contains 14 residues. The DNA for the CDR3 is TGTGCCAGCAGCTTTGCCCTTCGCGGGACTGAAGCTTTCTTT. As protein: CASSFALRGTEAFF.

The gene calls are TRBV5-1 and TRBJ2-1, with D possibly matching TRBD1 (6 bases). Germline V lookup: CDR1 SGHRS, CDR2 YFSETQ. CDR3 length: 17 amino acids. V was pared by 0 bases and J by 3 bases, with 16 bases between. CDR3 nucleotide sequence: TGCGCCAGCAGCTTGGACAGGGCTCCCCTAAGCTACAATGAGCAGTTCTTC. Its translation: CASSLDRAPLSYNEQFF.

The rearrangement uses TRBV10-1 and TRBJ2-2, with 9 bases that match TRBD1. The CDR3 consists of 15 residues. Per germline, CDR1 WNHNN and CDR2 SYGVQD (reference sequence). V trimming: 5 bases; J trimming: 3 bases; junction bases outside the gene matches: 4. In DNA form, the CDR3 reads TGCGCCAGCAGTAAACAGGGGGCCTACACCGGGGAGCTGTTTTTT. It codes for CASSKQGAYTGELFF.

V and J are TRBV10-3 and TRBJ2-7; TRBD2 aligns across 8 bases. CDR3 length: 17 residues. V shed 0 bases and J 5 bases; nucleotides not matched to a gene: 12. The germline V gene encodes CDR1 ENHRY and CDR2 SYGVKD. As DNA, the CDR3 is TGTGCCATCAGTGAGTCGAAGTCAGCGGGAGCTCTCCACGAGCAGTACTTC. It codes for CAISESKSAGALHEQYF.

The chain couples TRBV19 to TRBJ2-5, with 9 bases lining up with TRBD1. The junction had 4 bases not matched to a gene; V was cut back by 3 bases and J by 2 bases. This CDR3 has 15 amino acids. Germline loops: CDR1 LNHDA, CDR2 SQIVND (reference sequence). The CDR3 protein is CASSIGTGSQETQYF. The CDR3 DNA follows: TGTGCCAGTAGTATTGGGACAGGGAGTCAAGAGACCCAGTACTTC.

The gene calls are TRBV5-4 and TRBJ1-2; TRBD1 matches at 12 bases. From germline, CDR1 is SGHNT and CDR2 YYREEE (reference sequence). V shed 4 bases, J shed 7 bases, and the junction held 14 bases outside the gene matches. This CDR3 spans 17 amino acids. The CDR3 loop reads CASSQLTGTGGKVGYTF. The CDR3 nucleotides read TGTGCCAGCAGCCAACTCACCGGGACAGGGGGCAAGGTTGGCTACACCTTC. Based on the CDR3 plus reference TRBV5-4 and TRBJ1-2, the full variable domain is ETGVTQSPTHLIKTRGQQVTLRCSSQSGHNTVSWYQQALGQGPQFIFQYYREEENGRGNFPPRFSGLQFPNYSSELNVNALELDDSALYLCASSQLTGTGGKVGYTFGSGTRLTVV.

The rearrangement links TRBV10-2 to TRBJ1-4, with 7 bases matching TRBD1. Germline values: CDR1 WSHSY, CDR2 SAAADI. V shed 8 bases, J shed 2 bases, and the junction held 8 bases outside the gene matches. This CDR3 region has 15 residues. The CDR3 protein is CASYSSTGTNEKLFF. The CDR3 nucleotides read TGCGCCAGCTATTCATCGACAGGGACTAATGAAAAACTGTTTTTT.

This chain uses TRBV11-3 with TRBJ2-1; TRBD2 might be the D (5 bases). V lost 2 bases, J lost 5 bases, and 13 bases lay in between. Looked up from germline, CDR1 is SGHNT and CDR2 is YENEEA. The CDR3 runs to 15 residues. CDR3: CASSLSGLMNNEQFF. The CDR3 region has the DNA TGTGCCAGCAGCTTAAGTGGACTCATGAACAATGAGCAGTTCTTC.

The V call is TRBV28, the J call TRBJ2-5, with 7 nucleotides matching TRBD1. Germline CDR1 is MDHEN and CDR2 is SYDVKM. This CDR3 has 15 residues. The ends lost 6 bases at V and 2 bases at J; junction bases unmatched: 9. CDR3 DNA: TGTGCCAGCAGCCAAAACTCAGGGGGTCAAGAGACCCAGTACTTC. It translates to CASSQNSGGQETQYF. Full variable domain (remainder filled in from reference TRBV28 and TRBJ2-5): DVKVTQSSRYLVKRTGEKVFLECVQDMDHENMFWYRQDPGLGLRLIYFSYDVKMKEKGDIPEGYSVSREKKERFSLILESASTNQTSMYLCASSQNSGGQETQYFGPGTRLLVL.

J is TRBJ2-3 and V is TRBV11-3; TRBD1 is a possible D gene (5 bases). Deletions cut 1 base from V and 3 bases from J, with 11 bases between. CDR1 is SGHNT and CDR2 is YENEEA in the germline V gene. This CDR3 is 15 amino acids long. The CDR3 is CASSLGQPGTDTQYF. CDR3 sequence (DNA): TGTGCCAGCAGCTTAGGCCAACCAGGGACAGATACGCAGTATTTT. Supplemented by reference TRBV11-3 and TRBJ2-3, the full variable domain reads EAGVVQSPRYKIIEKKQPVAFWCNPISGHNTLYWYLQNLGQGPELLIRYENEEAVDDSQLPKDRFSAERLKGVDSTLKIQPAELGDSAVYLCASSLGQPGTDTQYFGPGTRLTVL.

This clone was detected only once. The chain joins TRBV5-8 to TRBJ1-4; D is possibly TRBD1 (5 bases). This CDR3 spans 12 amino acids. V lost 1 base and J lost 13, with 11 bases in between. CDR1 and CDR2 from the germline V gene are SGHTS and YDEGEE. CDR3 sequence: CASSLQGSGLFF. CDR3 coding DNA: TGTGCCAGCAGCTTGCAGGGATCCGGACTGTTTTTT.

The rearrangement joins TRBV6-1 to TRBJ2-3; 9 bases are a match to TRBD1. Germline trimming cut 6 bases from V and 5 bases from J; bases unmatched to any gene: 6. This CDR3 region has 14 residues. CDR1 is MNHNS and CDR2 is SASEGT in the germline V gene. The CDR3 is CASRPGQGLDTQYF. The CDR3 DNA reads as TGTGCCAGCAGGCCGGGACAGGGCCTAGATACGCAGTATTTT.

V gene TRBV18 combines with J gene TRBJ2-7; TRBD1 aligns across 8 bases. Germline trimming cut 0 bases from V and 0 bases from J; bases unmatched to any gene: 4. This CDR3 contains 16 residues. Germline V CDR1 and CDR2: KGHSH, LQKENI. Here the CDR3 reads CASSPPRGQGSYEQYF. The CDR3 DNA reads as TGTGCCAGCTCACCACCCAGGGGGCAGGGCTCCTACGAGCAGTACTTC.

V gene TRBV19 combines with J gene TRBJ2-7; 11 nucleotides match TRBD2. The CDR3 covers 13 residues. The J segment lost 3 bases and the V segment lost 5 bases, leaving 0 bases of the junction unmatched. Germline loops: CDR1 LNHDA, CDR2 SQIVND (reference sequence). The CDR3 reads CASSLAGGYEQYF. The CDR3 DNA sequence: TGTGCCAGTAGTCTAGCGGGAGGCTACGAGCAGTACTTC.

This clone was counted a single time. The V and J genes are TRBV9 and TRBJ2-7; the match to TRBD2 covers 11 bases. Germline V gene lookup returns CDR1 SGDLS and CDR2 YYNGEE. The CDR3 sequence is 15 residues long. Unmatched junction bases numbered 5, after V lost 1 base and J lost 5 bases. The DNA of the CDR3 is TGTGCCAGCAGCGTACAGGGACTAGCGGAGAACGAGCAGTACTTC. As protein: CASSVQGLAENEQYF.

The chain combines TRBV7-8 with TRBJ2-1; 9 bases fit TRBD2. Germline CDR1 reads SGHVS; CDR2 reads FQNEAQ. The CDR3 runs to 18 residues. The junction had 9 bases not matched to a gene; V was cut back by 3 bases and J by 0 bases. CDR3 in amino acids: CASSFLSSGVSSYNEQFF. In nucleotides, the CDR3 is TGTGCCAGCAGCTTCTTGTCTAGCGGGGTCAGCTCCTACAATGAGCAGTTCTTC.

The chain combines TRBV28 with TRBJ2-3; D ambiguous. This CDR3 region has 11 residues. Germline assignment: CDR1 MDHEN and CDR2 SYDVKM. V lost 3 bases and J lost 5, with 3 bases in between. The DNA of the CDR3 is TGTGCCAGCAGTTTTAGAGATACGCAGTATTTT. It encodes CASSFRDTQYF.

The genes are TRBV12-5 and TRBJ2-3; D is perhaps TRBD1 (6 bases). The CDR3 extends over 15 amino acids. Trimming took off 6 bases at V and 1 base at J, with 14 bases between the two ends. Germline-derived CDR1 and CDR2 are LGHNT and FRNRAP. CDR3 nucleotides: TGTGCTAGTGGCTCCGGGACAACTGGCACAGATACGCAGTATTTT. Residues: CASGSGTTGTDTQYF.

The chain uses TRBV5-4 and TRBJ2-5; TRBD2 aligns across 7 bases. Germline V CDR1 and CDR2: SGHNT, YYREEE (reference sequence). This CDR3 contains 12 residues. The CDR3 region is CGTGSGQETQYF. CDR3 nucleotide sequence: TGTGGTACAGGTAGCGGGCAAGAGACCCAGTACTTC.

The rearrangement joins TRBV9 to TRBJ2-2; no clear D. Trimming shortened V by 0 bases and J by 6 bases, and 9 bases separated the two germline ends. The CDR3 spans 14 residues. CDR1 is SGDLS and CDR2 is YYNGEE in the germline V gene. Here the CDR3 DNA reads TGTGCCAGCAGCGTAGACGGTAACGCCGGGGAGCTGTTTTTT. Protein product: CASSVDGNAGELFF.